Below are 22 T cell receptor beta chains sequenced from a single sample in a study of cytomegalovirus exposure and HLA in healthy donors. PCR primers comprised 60 Vbeta and 13 Jbeta primers. The assay was immunoSEQ multiplex PCR, and TCRdb's table has in-frame clones only and misses some. The sample holds around 110,000 clones, roughly 9.9% seen once. The sequenced sample was PBMCs. The receptors were sampled from a young man in good health and CMV-seronegative.

The V call is TRBV6-4, the J call TRBJ2-6; no definite D call. The germline V gene has CDR1 MRHNA and CDR2 SNTAGT. The ends were cut back, 0 bases at V and 0 bases at J, with 9 bases in the middle. This CDR3 is built from 17 residues. DNA for the CDR3: TGTGCCAGCAGTGACTCAAATTCCGGCTCTGGGGCCAACGTCCTGACTTTC. Translating it yields CASSDSNSGSGANVLTF.

The V and J genes are TRBV2 and TRBJ1-1; weak D call: TRBD1 (6 bases). Trimming took off 11 bases at V and 4 bases at J, with 17 bases between the two ends. The germline V gene has CDR1 SNHLY and CDR2 FYNNEI. CDR3 length: 13 amino acids. The CDR3 coding sequence is TGTGCCGGGACCCAGGGGACGGGCACTGAAGCTTTCTTT. It codes for CAGTQGTGTEAFF.

This clone was recorded a few times. The chain employs TRBV5-6 and TRBJ1-2, with TRBD1 identical over 10 bases. V was pared by 2 bases and J by 8 bases, with 9 bases of the junction left unmatched. The germline gives CDR1 SGHDT, CDR2 YYEEEE. The CDR3 sequence is 15 residues long. CDR3 protein: CASSLFGQGVGGYTF. The CDR3, as DNA: TGTGCCAGCAGCTTATTTGGACAGGGGGTAGGCGGCTACACCTTC.

The rearrangement links TRBV5-6 to TRBJ1-5, with 9 bases lining up with TRBD1. Trimming removed 4 bases from V and 2 bases from J; junction bases left unmatched: 4. CDR3 size: 15 residues. CDR1 and CDR2 from the germline V gene are SGHDT and YYEEEE. The CDR3 nucleotides read TGTGCCAGCAGCAACCGACAGGGGGGCAATCAGCCCCAGCATTTT. Encoded protein: CASSNRQGGNQPQHF.

The chain joins TRBV10-3 to TRBJ1-2, with TRBD1 as a possible D gene (5 bases). The germline V gene has CDR1 ENHRY and CDR2 SYGVKD. This CDR3 contains 16 residues. The V and J ends lost 0 bases and 6 bases respectively, with 17 bases between them. CDR3 sequence (DNA): TGTGCCATCAGTGAGTCGATCCCGGCAGGGTCAAATGGCTACACCTTC. Translating gives CAISESIPAGSNGYTF.

The chain joins TRBV14 to TRBJ2-7; D remains unclear. Germline lookup yields CDR1 SGHDN and CDR2 FVKESK. This CDR3 has 13 residues. V lost 4 bases and J 3 bases, leaving 10 bases between the germline ends. Here the CDR3 reads CASSPGPLYEQYF. The CDR3 region has the DNA TGTGCCAGCAGCCCAGGCCCCCTCTACGAGCAGTACTTC. The complete variable domain, with remaining parts taken from reference TRBV14 and TRBJ2-7, reads EAGVTQFPSHSVIEKGQTVTLRCDPISGHDNLYWYRRVMGKEIKFLLHFVKESKQDESGMPNNRFLAERTGGTYSTLKVQPAELEDSGVYFCASSPGPLYEQYFGPGTRLTVT.

The chain has TRBV6-1 and TRBJ2-7; 10 nucleotides match TRBD1. Germline V gives CDR1 MNHNS, CDR2 SASEGT. The CDR3 totals 15 residues. J gave up 4 bases and V 5 bases, and 8 bases lay outside the gene matches. CDR3 nucleotide sequence: TGTGCCAGCAGTAATAGCCGGACAGGGGGATACGAGCAGTACTTC. Translated: CASSNSRTGGYEQYF.

The genes are TRBV5-4 and TRBJ2-7; tentative D call: TRBD1 (6 bases). CDR3 length: 13 residues. Germline CDR1 reads SGHNT; CDR2 reads YYREEE (reference sequence). V shed 0 bases and J shed 5 bases, with 9 bases lying between them. The CDR3 protein is CASSLGQANEQYF. CDR3 nucleotides: TGTGCCAGCAGCTTGGGACAGGCCAACGAGCAGTACTTC.

This clone was detected a few times. V usage is TRBV18 and J usage is TRBJ2-5; 7 nucleotides align to TRBD2. Trimming removed 4 bases from V and 2 bases from J; junction bases left unmatched: 4. CDR1 is KGHSH and CDR2 is LQKENI in the germline V gene. This CDR3 has 14 amino acids. In DNA form, the CDR3 reads TGTGCCAGCTCACTGGGGGGGACTCAAGAGACCCAGTACTTC. This codes for CASSLGGTQETQYF.

This clone was seen a handful of times. The chain joins TRBV7-9 to TRBJ2-2; D perhaps matches TRBD1 (6 bases). V was pared by 2 bases and J by 6 bases, with 16 bases between. The germline V gene has CDR1 SEHNR and CDR2 FQNEAQ (reference sequence). There are 16 residues in the CDR3. CDR3 in DNA: TGTGCCAGCAGCTTACCTCCCGGGACACCCCCCGGGGAGCTGTTTTTT. It codes for CASSLPPGTPPGELFF.

In this sample, this clone turned up a few times. The V gene is TRBV7-8, the J gene TRBJ1-2; TRBD1 aligns across 11 bases. The germline gives CDR1 SGHVS, CDR2 FQNEAQ. The CDR3 runs 16 residues. J gave up 8 bases and V 5 bases, and 13 bases lay outside the gene matches. The CDR3 loop is CASSNRGQGAKGGYTF. The CDR3 nucleotides read TGTGCCAGCAGCAACCGCGGACAGGGGGCGAAAGGAGGCTACACCTTC.

The chain carries TRBV6-1 and TRBJ1-2, with 7 positions matching TRBD1. There are 14 residues in the CDR3. Germline V gene sequence: CDR1 MNHNS, CDR2 SASEGT. V gave up 6 bases and J gave up 3 bases; unmatched junction bases: 7. This chain's CDR3 is CASRTRTGDYGYTF. CDR3 sequence (DNA): TGTGCCAGCAGGACCCGGACAGGTGACTATGGCTACACCTTC.

V gene TRBV6-5 combines with J gene TRBJ1-1; possibly TRBD1 for D (5 bases). V lost 6 bases, J lost 7 bases, and 9 bases lay in between. CDR3 length equals 11 residues. Germline values: CDR1 MNHEY, CDR2 SVGAGI. CDR3 sequence (DNA): TGTGCCAGCAGCCAGGGAGGTGAAGCTTTCTTT. Its translation is CASSQGGEAFF.

This rearrangement joins TRBV29-1 to TRBJ1-1; tentative D call: TRBD1 (5 bases). CDR1 and CDR2 (germline): SQVTM, ANQGSEA. This CDR3 region has 11 residues. V lost 6 bases and J 11 bases, leaving 16 bases between the germline ends. As DNA, the CDR3 is TGCAGCGTCGTTACAGGAATGCGTGCTTTCTTT. This encodes CSVVTGMRAFF. The whole variable domain, filled in from reference TRBV29-1 and TRBJ1-1, reads SAVISQKPSRDICQRGTSLTIQCQVDSQVTMMFWYRQQPGQSLTLIATANQGSEATYESGFVIDKFPISRPNLTFSTLTVSNMSPEDSSIYLCSVVTGMRAFFGQGTRLTVV.

This clone was seen a few times. This rearrangement joins TRBV10-3 to TRBJ2-3, with 8 bases lining up with TRBD1. The V gene's germline CDR1 is ENHRY and CDR2 SYGVKD. The CDR3 contains 14 residues. V trimming: 6 bases; J trimming: 3 bases; junction bases outside the gene matches: 5. The CDR3 region is CAIRNQGATDTQYF. The CDR3 DNA reads as TGTGCCATCAGAAATCAGGGGGCGACAGATACGCAGTATTTT.

This clone was picked up a small number of times. The CDR3 sequence: CASRILDRREQYF. DNA for the CDR3: TGTGCCAGCAGGATCTTGGACAGAAGGGAGCAGTACTTC. The rearrangement uses TRBV5-5 and TRBJ2-7; D possibly corresponds to TRBD1 (6 bases). V shed 5 bases and J shed 7 bases, with 16 bases lying between them. Germline V gene data show CDR1 as SGHKS and CDR2 as YYEKEE (reference sequence). CDR3 length: 13 residues.

This clone was observed a handful of times. The chain is built from TRBV6-5 and TRBJ1-2, with TRBD1 matching over 8 bases. After removal of 6 bases from V and 0 bases from J, the junction contained 6 bases not matched to a gene. Germline V gene data show CDR1 as MNHEY and CDR2 as SVGAGI. The CDR3 extends over 15 amino acids. For the CDR3, the DNA is TGTGCCAGCAGCCTTAGACAGGGGACTAACTATGGCTACACCTTC. Its translation is CASSLRQGTNYGYTF.

This clone has only a few counts. The chain uses TRBV10-3 and TRBJ1-1, with a tentative D call TRBD1 (6 bases). The germline V and J ends were trimmed by 4 bases and 3 bases, with 12 bases remaining between them. Germline values: CDR1 ENHRY, CDR2 SYGVKD. This CDR3 region has 14 residues. The CDR3 coding sequence is TGTGCCATCAGTGGCCAGGGGCCGGACACTGAAGCTTTCTTT. It translates to CAISGQGPDTEAFF.

This clone turned up a few times. This chain uses TRBV9 with TRBJ1-5; maybe TRBD1 (5 bases). The V end lost 1 base, the J end lost 5 bases, and 7 bases lay between the germline ends. The CDR3 runs to 13 residues. Germline CDR1 and CDR2: SGDLS and YYNGEE. CDR3 residues: CASSVWGDQPQHF. The CDR3 DNA follows: TGTGCCAGCAGCGTATGGGGGGATCAGCCCCAGCATTTT.

There are a few counts of this clone. The chain has TRBV5-1 and TRBJ1-6; a weak D match, TRBD1 (6 bases). The CDR3 is 19 residues long. Germline CDR1 reads SGHRS; CDR2 reads YFSETQ. V was clipped by 3 bases and J by 10 bases, with 29 bases between them. This chain's CDR3 is CASSSTPGQRKTAESPLHF. The CDR3 DNA sequence: TGCGCCAGCAGCTCAACTCCGGGACAAAGAAAGACAGCGGAGTCACCCCTCCACTTT.

This chain uses TRBV7-2 with TRBJ1-4; 8 bases match TRBD1. CDR1 and CDR2 (germline): SGHTA, FQGNSA. Trimming cost V 3 bases and J 8 bases; bases outside gene matches: 5. This CDR3 comprises 14 residues. This CDR3 is CASSLTGAAEKLFF. The CDR3 DNA follows: TGTGCCAGCAGCTTGACAGGGGCGGCAGAAAAACTGTTTTTT.

This chain connects TRBV18 to TRBJ2-3; 14 positions agree with TRBD2. Per the germline V gene, CDR1 is KGHSH and CDR2 is LQKENI. The CDR3 runs to 16 residues. J was trimmed by 4 bases and V by 6 bases; bases with no gene match: 6. CDR3 residues: CASSLGLAGGSDTQYF. CDR3 nucleotides: TGTGCCAGCTCCCTCGGACTAGCGGGAGGTTCAGATACGCAGTATTTT.